These T cell receptor beta chains were read from a single sample in a study of tumor-infiltrating lymphocytes in primary liver carcinoma. One entry per CDR3 protein, called by TCRdb with MiXCR from the multiplex PCR reads. This sample yields roughly 49,000 distinct CDR3 sequences, of which 55% to 75% are seen a single time; approximately 31% belongs to the top ten. Sequencing was performed on liver tumor tissue from sampling region 5. These receptors all come from a man in his forties or fifties with primary liver carcinoma and hepatitis B virus infection. Both conserved end residues are part of each CDR3. The D gene is left open where the match is weak. A clone size is listed for some rows: how often the clone was seen (once, few, many), or a class if it is expanded.

j_call d_call v_call clone_size cdr3_nt cdr3_aa
TRBJ2-1 TRBD2 TRBV27 few TGTGCCAGCAGTTTACAAGCGGGAGGGCGTGATGAGCAGTTCTTC CASSLQAGGRDEQFF
TRBJ2-5 - TRBV11-1 medium-sized TGTGCCAGCAGCCCGCCCCCGGAGGTCAGGAAGGACTTCCAAGAGACCCAGTACTTC CASSPPPEVRKDFQETQYF
TRBJ2-1 - TRBV6-5 - TGTGTCAGCAGCCCAACAGGGTACGATGAGCAGTTCTTC CVSSPTGYDEQFF
TRBJ1-4 - TRBV6-5 - TGTCCCAGCAGCCGACTGGGGACTAATGGAAAACTGTTTTTT CPSSRLGTNGKLFF
TRBJ1-1 - TRBV7-9 - TGTGCCAGCAGCGCGGCGGTCGCTCCTTTACTGGCTTTCTTT CASSAAVAPLLAFF
TRBJ2-1 - TRBV11-2 - TGTGCCAGCAGCCTCTCCTACCGGGGTCCCGTGGAACAGGTTCGCTCCTACAAGGGGCAGTTCTTC CASSLSYRGPVEQVRSYKGQFF
TRBJ2-2 - TRBV11-2 - TGTGCCAGCAGCATGAACACCTGGGAGCTGTTTTTT CASSMNTWELFF
TRBJ1-1 - TRBV30 many TGTGCCTGGAGGCCTAAGGGGGACACTGAAGCTTTCTTT CAWRPKGDTEAFF
TRBJ2-1 TRBD2 TRBV11-2 - TGTGCCAGCAGCTTAAGTGCGGGAGTGGACTGGGAGTCGTTCTTC CASSLSAGVDWESFF
TRBJ2-7 TRBD2 TRBV5-1 - TGCGCCAGCAGCGAGACCAGCGGGGGTGCCTACGAGCAGTACTTC CASSETSGGAYEQYF
TRBJ2-2 TRBD2 TRBV6-2/TRBV6-3 - TGTGCCAGCTTTCCTAGCGGGAGTCCCGGGGAACTGTTTTTT CASFPSGSPGELFF
TRBJ2-5 TRBD2 TRBV5-8 - TGTGCCAGCAGCTTGGGGGGGACTAGCGTTGGAGAGATCCAGTACTTC CASSLGGTSVGEIQYF
TRBJ2-5 TRBD2 TRBV4-2 - TGTGTCAGCAGCCCCTGGTCGGGGGGGCCAGACCATGAGACCCAGTACTTC CVSSPWSGGPDHETQYF
TRBJ1-4 - TRBV20-1 - TGCAGTGCTAGGGGTGATCAAGTCGAAAAACTGTTTTTT CSARGDQVEKLFF
TRBJ2-2 - TRBV6-1 - TGTGCCAGCAGCCAGGTTAGGCGGGCGAACGCAGGGGAGCTGTTTTTT CASSQVRRANAGELFF
TRBJ1-3 - TRBV20-1 - TGCAGTGCTTTTTCCTCTGGAAACACCATATATTTT CSAFSSGNTIYF
TRBJ1-5 - TRBV19 - TGTGCCAGTAGTGTAGGGACAAATCAGCCCCAGCATTTT CASSVGTNQPQHF
TRBJ2-7 TRBD1 TRBV29-1 - TGCAGCGTTGATCTGGGTCGACAGGGATTGAGTTACGAGCAGTACTTC CSVDLGRQGLSYEQYF
TRBJ2-7 TRBD2 TRBV6-1 few TGTGCCAGCAGTGTCACGACTAGCGGGAGGAACGAGCAGTACTTC CASSVTTSGRNEQYF
TRBJ2-3 - TRBV6-5 - TGTGCCAGCAACTCCTCCCGGAGGACAGATACGCAGTATTTT CASNSSRRTDTQYF
TRBJ2-1 TRBD2 TRBV14 - TGTGCCAGCAGTGCCGTAGCGGGATCCTACATTGAGCAGTTCTTC CASSAVAGSYIEQFF
TRBJ1-2 - TRBV24-1 - TGTGCCGCGGGGACAAGGGGCGAAATTTTTGGCTACACCTTC CAAGTRGEIFGYTF
TRBJ1-1 - TRBV4-1 many TGCGCCAGCAGCCAAAACCCCTCGAGGGCCTGGAACACTGAAGCTTTCTTT CASSQNPSRAWNTEAFF
TRBJ2-3 - TRBV6-5 - TGTGCCACCAGATCCATAGCGGATAGCTCAGATACGCAGTATTTT CATRSIADSSDTQYF
TRBJ1-5 - TRBV2 - TGTGCCAGCAACCCGACAGATAAGAATCAGCCCCAGCATTTT CASNPTDKNQPQHF
TRBJ2-7 - TRBV6-5 - TGTGCCTCCAGGCCGGAGGGACTGACCTACGAGCACTACTTC CASRPEGLTYEHYF